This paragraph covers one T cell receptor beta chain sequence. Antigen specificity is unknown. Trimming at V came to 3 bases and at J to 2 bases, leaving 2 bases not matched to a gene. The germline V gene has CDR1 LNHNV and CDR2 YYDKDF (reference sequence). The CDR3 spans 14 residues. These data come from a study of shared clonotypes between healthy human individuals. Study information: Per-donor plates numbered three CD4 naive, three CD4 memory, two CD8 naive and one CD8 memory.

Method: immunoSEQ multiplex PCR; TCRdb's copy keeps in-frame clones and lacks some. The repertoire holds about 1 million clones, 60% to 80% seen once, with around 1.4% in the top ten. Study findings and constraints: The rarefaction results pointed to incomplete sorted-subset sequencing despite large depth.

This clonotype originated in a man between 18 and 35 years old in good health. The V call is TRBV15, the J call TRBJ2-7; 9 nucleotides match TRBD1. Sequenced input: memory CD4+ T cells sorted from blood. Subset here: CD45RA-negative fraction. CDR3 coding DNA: TGTGCCACCAGCAGCCGGGACAGGGCCTACGAGCAGTACTTC. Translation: CATSSRDRAYEQYF.